This TCR beta chain was identified during a study of T cell responses to AZD1222 COVID-19 vaccine. Comments on this clone: Its antigen is unidentified.

Libraries were prepared by immunoSEQ multiplex PCR; TCRdb keeps only in-frame clonotypes and omits some of them. This repertoire shows roughly 110,000 clones, about 92% found once; its top ten account for 7% to 9%. Recipients boosted at about 4 weeks or about 12 weeks are pooled. Study results and caveats: Seropositive status at baseline applied to only five or six AZD1222 recipients. Nearly half of spike-specific TCRs reportedly target unmutated variant regions.

This CDR3 is 15 amino acids long. V shed 7 bases and J 6 bases; nucleotides not matched to a gene: 12. CDR1 LNHDA and CDR2 SQIVND come from the germline V gene (reference sequence). The TCR originated in an adult who received the AZD1222 COVID-19 vaccine. Material: peripheral blood, obtained 28 days after the second AZD1222 dose. V and J are TRBV19 and TRBJ1-3; TRBD1 agrees at 7 bases. CDR3 in amino acids: CASTPWGQRLNTIYF. DNA of the CDR3: TGTGCCAGTACACCGTGGGGACAGAGATTAAACACCATATATTTT.